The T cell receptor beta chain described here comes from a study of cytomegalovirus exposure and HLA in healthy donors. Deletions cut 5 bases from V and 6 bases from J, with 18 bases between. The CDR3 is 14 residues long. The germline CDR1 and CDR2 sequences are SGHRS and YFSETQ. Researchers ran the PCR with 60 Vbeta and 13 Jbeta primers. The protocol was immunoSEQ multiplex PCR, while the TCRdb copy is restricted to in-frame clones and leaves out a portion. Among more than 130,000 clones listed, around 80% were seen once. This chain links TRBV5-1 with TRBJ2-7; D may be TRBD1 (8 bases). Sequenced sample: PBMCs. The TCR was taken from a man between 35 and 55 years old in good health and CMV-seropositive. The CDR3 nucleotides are TGCGCCAGCAGAGCGGGGACAGGACTCTCCGAGCAGTACTTC. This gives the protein CASRAGTGLSEQYF.